This TCR beta chain stems from a study of cytomegalovirus exposure and HLA in healthy donors. The CDR3 length is 13 residues. Germline loops: CDR1 MNHEY, CDR2 SVGAGI. Sampled while nominally healthy, donors likely had unrecorded immune exposures. 60 Vbeta and 13 Jbeta primers were used in PCR. TCRdb's copy holds only in-frame clones and misses some; the assay was immunoSEQ multiplex PCR. The sample holds 200,000 to 300,000 clones; about 81% are singletons and the top ten take 4.5% to 6%. General study points: Later analysis showed TCR association rates varying by HLA locus, highest for DRB1 and lowest for HLA-C. Most sequenced TCRs were rare (though some public TCRs occurred in many donors).

About this clone: Its antigen is not known. A read error may produce the germline difference seen at one junction end.

This TCR derives from a woman between 35 and 50 years old in good health and CMV-seropositive. Sequenced sample: PBMCs. V gene TRBV6-5 combines with J gene TRBJ2-5; TRBD2 agrees at 8 bases. DNA for the CDR3: TGTGCCAGCAGTTACTCAGAGGCGGGGGGCCCGCACTTC. Translating it yields CASSYSEAGGPHF.